The clone carrying this T cell receptor beta chain was seen repeatedly, ten times or more. What it binds is unknown. These data are taken from a study of T cell repertoires in cytomegalovirus infection. Across the whole study: Shared public TCR beta signatures pointed to both CMV infection and a matching HLA type. Study-level results: CMV-specific HLA-C-restricted TCR beta clonotypes dominated the ex vivo response. Carriers of CMV and the relevant HLA type were discriminated by public TCR beta frequency.

Germline V gives CDR1 SGHTA, CDR2 FQGNSA. There are 12 residues in the CDR3. V gave up 5 bases and J gave up 8 bases, with 12 bases separating them. TCRdb passed the reads through MiXCR, listing each CDR3 protein once. The sample has roughly 130,000 distinct CDR3 sequences, 7% to 10% seen once; the top ten hold 9.5% to 13%. The sequenced sample consisted of PBMCs. The TCR sequence derives from a human donor in good health (CMV status not recorded). Some clones in this sample may be carry-over from other donors' samples. The V call is TRBV7-2, the J call TRBJ1-1; a weak D match, TRBD1 (6 bases). The CDR3 reads CASSIPTGEAFF. The CDR3, as DNA: TGTGCCAGCAGCATCCCGACAGGCGAAGCTTTCTTT.